Described below is a single T cell receptor beta chain sequence and its context. These data belong to a study of blood T cell repertoires in COVID-19. Whole-study context: From T cells, B-cell-depleted T cells, or PBMCs came the material, which was cDNA or gDNA.

Sequenced by immunoSEQ multiplex PCR; TCRdb stores in-frame clones only, minus some. The table lists 200,000 to 250,000 clones, more than 65% of them singletons. CDR1 and CDR2 (germline): MNHNY, SVGAGI (reference sequence). CDR3 length: 14 amino acids. V lost 6 bases and J lost 4; bases outside the gene matches: 4. This receptor was identified in a woman in her thirties who had recovered from COVID-19. J is TRBJ1-5 and V is TRBV6-6, with 9 positions matching TRBD1. The sample was peripheral blood. The CDR3: CASSGQGTNQPQHF. In DNA form, the CDR3 reads TGTGCCAGCAGCGGACAGGGGACGAATCAGCCCCAGCATTTT.